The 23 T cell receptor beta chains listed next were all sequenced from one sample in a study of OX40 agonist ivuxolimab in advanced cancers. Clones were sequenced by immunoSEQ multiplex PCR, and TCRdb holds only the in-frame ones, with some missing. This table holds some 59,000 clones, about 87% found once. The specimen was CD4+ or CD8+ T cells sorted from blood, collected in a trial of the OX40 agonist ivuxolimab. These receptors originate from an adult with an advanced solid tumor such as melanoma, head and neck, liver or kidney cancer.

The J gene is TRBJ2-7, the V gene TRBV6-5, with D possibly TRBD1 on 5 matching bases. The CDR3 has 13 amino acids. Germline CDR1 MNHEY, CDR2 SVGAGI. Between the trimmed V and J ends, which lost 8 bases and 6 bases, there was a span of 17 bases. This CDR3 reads CASFIGVASEQYF. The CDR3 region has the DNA TGTGCCAGCTTTATAGGGGTAGCTTCCGAGCAGTACTTC.

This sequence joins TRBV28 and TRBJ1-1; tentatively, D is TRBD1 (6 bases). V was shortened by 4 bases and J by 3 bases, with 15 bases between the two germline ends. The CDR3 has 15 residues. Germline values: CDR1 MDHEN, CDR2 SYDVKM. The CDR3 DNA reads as TGTGCCAGCAGTTCCGCGGGGGCTGGTGACACTGAAGCTTTCTTT. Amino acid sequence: CASSSAGAGDTEAFF.

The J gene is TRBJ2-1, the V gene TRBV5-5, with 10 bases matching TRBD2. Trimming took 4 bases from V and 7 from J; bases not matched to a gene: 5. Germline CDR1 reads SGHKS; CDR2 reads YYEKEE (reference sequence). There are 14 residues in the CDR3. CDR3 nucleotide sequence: TGTGCCAGCAGCGGTACTAGCGGGATTAATGAGCAGTTCTTC. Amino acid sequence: CASSGTSGINEQFF.

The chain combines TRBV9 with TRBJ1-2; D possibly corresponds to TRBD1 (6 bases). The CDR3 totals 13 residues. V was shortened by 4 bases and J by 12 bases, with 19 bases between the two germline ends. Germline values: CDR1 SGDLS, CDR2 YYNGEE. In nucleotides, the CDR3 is TGTGCCAGCAGCCCGATAAATGGACAGCTAGACACCTTC. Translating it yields CASSPINGQLDTF.

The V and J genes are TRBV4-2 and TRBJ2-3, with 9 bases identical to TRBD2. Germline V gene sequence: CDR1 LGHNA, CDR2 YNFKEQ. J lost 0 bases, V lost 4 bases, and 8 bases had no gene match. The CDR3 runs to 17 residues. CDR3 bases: TGTGCCAGCAGCCCCACTCGACTAGCGGAAAGCACAGATACGCAGTATTTT. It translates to CASSPTRLAESTDTQYF.

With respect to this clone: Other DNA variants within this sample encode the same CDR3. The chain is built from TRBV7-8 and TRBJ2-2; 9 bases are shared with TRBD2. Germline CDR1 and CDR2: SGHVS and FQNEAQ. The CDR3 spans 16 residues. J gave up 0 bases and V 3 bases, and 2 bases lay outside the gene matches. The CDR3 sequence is CASSLREGSNTGELFF. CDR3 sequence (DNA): TGTGCCAGCAGCTTGCGGGAGGGATCGAACACCGGGGAGCTGTTTTTT.

CDR3 loop: CASRPETTNEKLFF. The CDR3 DNA reads TGCGCCAGCAGACCTGAAACAACTAATGAAAAACTGTTTTTT. The gene calls are TRBV5-1 and TRBJ1-4; D remains unclear. Per the germline V gene, CDR1 is SGHRS and CDR2 is YFSETQ. There are 14 residues in the CDR3. The V and J ends lost 5 bases and 0 bases respectively, with 8 bases between them.

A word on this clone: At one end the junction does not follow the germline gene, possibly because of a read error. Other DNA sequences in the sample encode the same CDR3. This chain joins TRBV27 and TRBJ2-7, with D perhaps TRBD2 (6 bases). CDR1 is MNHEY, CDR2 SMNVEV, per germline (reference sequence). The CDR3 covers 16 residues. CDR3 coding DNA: TGTGCCAGCAGTGGAGGGACCGGGACCAGCTCCTATGAGCAGTACTTC. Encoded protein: CASSGGTGTSSYEQYF.

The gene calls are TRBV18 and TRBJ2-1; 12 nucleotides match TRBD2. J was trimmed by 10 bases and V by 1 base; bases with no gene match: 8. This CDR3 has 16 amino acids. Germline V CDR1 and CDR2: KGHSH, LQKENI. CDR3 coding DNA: TGTGCCAGCTCACCACTGAAACTAGCGGGAGGTGGGGAGCAGTTCTTC. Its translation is CASSPLKLAGGGEQFF.

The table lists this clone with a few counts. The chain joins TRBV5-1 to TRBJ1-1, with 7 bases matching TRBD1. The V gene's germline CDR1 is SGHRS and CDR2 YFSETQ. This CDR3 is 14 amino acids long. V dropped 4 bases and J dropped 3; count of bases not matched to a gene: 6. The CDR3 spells CASSAGQIYTEAFF. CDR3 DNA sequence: TGCGCCAGCAGCGCGGGACAGATCTACACTGAAGCTTTCTTT.

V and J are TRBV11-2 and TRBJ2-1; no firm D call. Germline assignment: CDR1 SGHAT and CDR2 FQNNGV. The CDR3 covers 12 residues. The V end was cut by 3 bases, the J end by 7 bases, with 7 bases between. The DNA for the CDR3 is TGTGCCAGCAGCTTGCTTGGTAATGAGCAGTTCTTC. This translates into CASSLLGNEQFF.

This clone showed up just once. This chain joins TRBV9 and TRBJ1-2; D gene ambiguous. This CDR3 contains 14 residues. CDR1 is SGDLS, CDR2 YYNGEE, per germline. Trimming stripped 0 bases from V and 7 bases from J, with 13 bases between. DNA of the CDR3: TGTGCCAGCAGCGTAGATCCGCGAGGAGGTGGCTACACCTTC. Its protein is CASSVDPRGGGYTF. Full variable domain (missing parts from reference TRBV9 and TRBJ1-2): DSGVTQTPKHLITATGQRVTLRCSPRSGDLSVYWYQQSLDQGLQFLIQYYNGEERAKGNILERFSAQQFPDLHSELNLSSLELGDSALYFCASSVDPRGGGYTFGSGTRLTVV.

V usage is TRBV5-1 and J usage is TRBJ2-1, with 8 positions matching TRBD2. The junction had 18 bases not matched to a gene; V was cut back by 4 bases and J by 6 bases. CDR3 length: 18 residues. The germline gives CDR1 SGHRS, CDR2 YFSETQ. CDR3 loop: CASSRFPPGTSLSNEQFF. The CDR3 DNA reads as TGCGCCAGCAGCCGATTTCCCCCCGGGACTAGTCTGAGCAATGAGCAGTTCTTC.

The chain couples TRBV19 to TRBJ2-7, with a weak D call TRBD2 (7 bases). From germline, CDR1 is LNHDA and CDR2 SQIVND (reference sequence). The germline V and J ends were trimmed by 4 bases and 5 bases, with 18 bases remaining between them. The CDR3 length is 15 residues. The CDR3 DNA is TGTGCCAGTAGTACGCGACAGGCCGGGGGGAACGAGCAGTACTTC. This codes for CASSTRQAGGNEQYF.

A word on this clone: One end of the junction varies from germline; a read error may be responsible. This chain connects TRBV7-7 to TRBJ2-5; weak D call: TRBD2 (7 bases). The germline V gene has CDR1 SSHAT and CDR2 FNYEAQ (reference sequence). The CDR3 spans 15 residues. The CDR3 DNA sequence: TGTGCTAGCACCCCCCGCCAGGGGAGGGGAGAGACCCAGTACTTC. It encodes CASTPRQGRGETQYF.

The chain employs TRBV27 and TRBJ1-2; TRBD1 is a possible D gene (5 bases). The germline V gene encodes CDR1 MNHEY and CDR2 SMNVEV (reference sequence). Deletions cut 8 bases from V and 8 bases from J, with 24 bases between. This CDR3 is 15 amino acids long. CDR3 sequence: CASAGTSFFPVGYTF. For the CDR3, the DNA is TGTGCCAGCGCCGGGACGTCGTTCTTCCCCGTGGGCTACACCTTC.

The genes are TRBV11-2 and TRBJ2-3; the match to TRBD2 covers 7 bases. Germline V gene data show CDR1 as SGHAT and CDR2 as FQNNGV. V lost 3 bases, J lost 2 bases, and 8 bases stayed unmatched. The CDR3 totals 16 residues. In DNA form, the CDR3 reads TGTGCCAGCAGCTTGCAGGGAGGGCCCCCCACAGATACGCAGTATTTT. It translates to CASSLQGGPPTDTQYF.

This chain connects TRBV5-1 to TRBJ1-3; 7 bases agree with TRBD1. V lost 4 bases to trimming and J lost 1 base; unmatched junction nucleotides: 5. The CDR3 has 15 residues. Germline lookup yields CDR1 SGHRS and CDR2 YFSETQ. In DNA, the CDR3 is TGCGCCAGCAGCCGTGGGACAGAGTCTGGAAACACCATATATTTT. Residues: CASSRGTESGNTIYF.

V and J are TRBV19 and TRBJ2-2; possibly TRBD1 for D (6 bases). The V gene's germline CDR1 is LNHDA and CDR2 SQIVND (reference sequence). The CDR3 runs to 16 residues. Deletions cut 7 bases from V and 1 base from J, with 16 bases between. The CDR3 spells CASTSEARGNTGELFF. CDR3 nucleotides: TGTGCCAGTACCAGCGAGGCCAGGGGGAACACCGGGGAGCTGTTTTTT.

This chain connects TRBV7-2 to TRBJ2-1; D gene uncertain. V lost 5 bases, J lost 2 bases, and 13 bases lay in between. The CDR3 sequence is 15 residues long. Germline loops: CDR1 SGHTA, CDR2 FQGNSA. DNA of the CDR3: TGTGCCAGCAGCCCCTTAGGTCTAGCCTACAATGAGCAGTTCTTC. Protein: CASSPLGLAYNEQFF.

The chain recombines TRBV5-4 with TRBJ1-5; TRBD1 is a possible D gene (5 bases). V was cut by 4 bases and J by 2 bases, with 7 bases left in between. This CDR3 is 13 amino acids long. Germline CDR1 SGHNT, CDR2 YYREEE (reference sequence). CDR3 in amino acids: CASSRDGNQPQHF. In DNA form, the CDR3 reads TGTGCCAGCAGCAGGGACGGCAATCAGCCCCAGCATTTT.

The CDR3 nucleotides are TGTGCCAGCAGCTTAAGGCCCCGGACTAGCGGGAGTGATGAGCAGTTCTTC. Translated, it gives CASSLRPRTSGSDEQFF. The V call is TRBV7-2, the J call TRBJ2-1; 13 bases align to TRBD2. The trim removed 2 bases at V and 8 bases at J, leaving 9 bases unmatched. Germline V CDR1 and CDR2: SGHTA, FQGNSA. The CDR3 sequence is 17 residues long.

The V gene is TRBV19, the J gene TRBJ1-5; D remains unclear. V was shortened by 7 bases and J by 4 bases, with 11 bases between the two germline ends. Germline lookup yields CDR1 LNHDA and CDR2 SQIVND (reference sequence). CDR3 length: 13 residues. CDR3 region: CASMQLGNQPQHF. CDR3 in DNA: TGTGCCAGTATGCAATTGGGAAATCAGCCCCAGCATTTT.